The 25 T cell receptor beta chains given below trace back to one sample, sequenced in a study of T cells in localized non-small cell lung cancer. Measured with immunoSEQ multiplex PCR; TCRdb has only the in-frame clones, and not every one. The profile shows about 6,300 clones, about nine tenths of them singletons. Sequencing was performed on peripheral blood, taken before any cancer treatment. The receptors were gathered from a male donor at least 60 years old with stage I lung adenocarcinoma.

The chain employs TRBV2 and TRBJ1-2; D uncertain. Trimming left V 3 bases short and J 4 bases short, with 12 bases between. The germline V gene has CDR1 SNHLY and CDR2 FYNNEI. This CDR3 spans 14 amino acids. This chain's CDR3 is CASSDERRIYGYTF. CDR3 sequence (DNA): TGTGCCAGCAGTGATGAACGACGGATCTATGGCTACACCTTC.

V is TRBV11-2 and J is TRBJ1-1; TRBD1 is a possible D gene (6 bases). Germline V gene data show CDR1 as SGHAT and CDR2 as FQNNGV. This CDR3 comprises 15 residues. V was shortened by 7 bases and J by 4 bases, with 19 bases between the two germline ends. The CDR3 sequence is CASTSQGPLSTEAFF. CDR3 in DNA: TGTGCCAGCACCTCCCAGGGGCCGCTGAGCACTGAAGCTTTCTTT.

This chain connects TRBV5-1 to TRBJ2-1; maybe TRBD2 (6 bases). The CDR3 is 15 residues long. Trimming shortened V by 2 bases and J by 4 bases, and 13 bases separated the two germline ends. Germline loops: CDR1 SGHRS, CDR2 YFSETQ. CDR3 protein: CASSFGGVSYNEQFF. The CDR3 bases are TGCGCCAGCAGCTTCGGAGGGGTTAGTTACAATGAGCAGTTCTTC.

This clone is labeled as medium-sized. This chain connects TRBV18 to TRBJ2-2; 9 nucleotides agree with TRBD2. Germline values: CDR1 KGHSH, CDR2 LQKENI. V trimming: 1 base; J trimming: 6 bases; junction bases outside the gene matches: 6. This CDR3 contains 16 residues. The CDR3 DNA is TGTGCCAGCTCACCACAGTCTAGCGGGGCCTCCGGGGAGCTGTTTTTT. This gives the protein CASSPQSSGASGELFF.

The chain combines TRBV11-2 with TRBJ1-1, with D tentatively TRBD1 (6 bases). There are 18 residues in the CDR3. Per germline, CDR1 SGHAT and CDR2 FQNNGV. V lost 2 bases and J lost 2, with 21 bases in between. The CDR3 DNA reads TGTGCCAGCAGCTTATTCTCACTTAGGCTAGGGGGTAACACTGAAGCTTTCTTT. This gives the protein CASSLFSLRLGGNTEAFF.

This chain joins TRBV6-1 and TRBJ2-5; no clear D gene. The V end was cut by 1 base, the J end by 2 bases, with 8 bases between. Germline V lookup: CDR1 MNHNS, CDR2 SASEGT. The CDR3 has 14 residues. In nucleotides, the CDR3 is TGTGCCAGCAGTGAAGGCCGCGTTCAAGAGACCCAGTACTTC. Translated: CASSEGRVQETQYF.

The chain links TRBV25-1 to TRBJ1-1, with unresolved D. Germline V gene lookup returns CDR1 MGHDK and CDR2 SYGVNS. The CDR3 runs 15 residues. Trimming shortened V by 7 bases and J by 0 bases, and 15 bases separated the two germline ends. CDR3 amino acids: CASKKEGPMNTEAFF. DNA for the CDR3: TGTGCCAGCAAAAAGGAGGGCCCCATGAACACTGAAGCTTTCTTT.

The chain has TRBV19 and TRBJ1-1; no firm D call. Trimming removed 0 bases at V and 0 bases at J, with 8 bases between. The length of the CDR3 is 15 residues. Per germline, CDR1 LNHDA and CDR2 SQIVND (reference sequence). DNA of the CDR3: TGTGCCAGTAGTATAGATCAAGGGATGAACACTGAAGCTTTCTTT. This gives the protein CASSIDQGMNTEAFF.

The V and J genes are TRBV5-6 and TRBJ2-3; D not certain. Germline V gene data show CDR1 as SGHDT and CDR2 as YYEEEE. The CDR3 consists of 11 residues. V lost 1 base, J lost 6 bases, and 3 bases lay in between. In DNA form, the CDR3 reads TGTGCCAGCAGCTTGATGGATACGCAGTATTTT. This translates into CASSLMDTQYF.

The chain joins TRBV18 to TRBJ1-1, with unresolved D. Trimming stripped 10 bases from V and 1 base from J, with 10 bases between. Germline CDR1 is KGHSH and CDR2 is LQKENI. This CDR3 is built from 12 residues. CDR3 sequence reads: CATREGNTEAFF. CDR3 nucleotide sequence: TGTGCCACCCGGGAGGGGAACACTGAAGCTTTCTTT.

The V call is TRBV5-1, the J call TRBJ2-7; unclear D gene. The CDR3 is 12 amino acids. The germline V gene encodes CDR1 SGHRS and CDR2 YFSETQ. V was shortened by 2 bases and J by 2 bases, with 5 bases between the two germline ends. CDR3 sequence reads: CASSFGPYEQYF. In DNA, the CDR3 is TGCGCCAGCAGCTTTGGCCCCTACGAGCAGTACTTC.

This chain links TRBV2 with TRBJ2-2; no clear D gene. Germline V CDR1 and CDR2: SNHLY, FYNNEI. This CDR3 spans 15 amino acids. V shed 5 bases and J shed 0 bases, with 10 bases lying between them. The CDR3 spells CASSRLVANTGELFF. CDR3 DNA: TGTGCCAGCAGTCGGCTAGTCGCGAACACCGGGGAGCTGTTTTTT. Looking up the rest from reference TRBV2 and TRBJ2-2 gives the full variable domain: EPEVTQTPSHQVTQMGQEVILRCVPISNHLYFYWYRQILGQKVEFLVSFYNNEISEKSEIFDDQFSVERPDGSNFTLKIRSTKLEDSAMYFCASSRLVANTGELFFGEGSRLTVL.

The chain uses TRBV9 and TRBJ2-5; either TRBD1 or TRBD2 may fit D (5 bases each). The CDR3 runs 13 residues. The V end lost 4 bases, the J end lost 4 bases, and 11 bases lay between the germline ends. Per germline, CDR1 SGDLS and CDR2 YYNGEE. The CDR3 spells CASSPGTSETQYF. The DNA for the CDR3 is TGTGCCAGCAGCCCGGGGACGTCAGAGACCCAGTACTTC.

The rearrangement uses TRBV11-3 and TRBJ1-1; D ambiguous. V lost 6 bases to trimming and J lost 2 bases, with 10 bases between them. Germline CDR1 and CDR2: SGHNT and YENEEA. The CDR3 spans 13 residues. CDR3 sequence: CASSFRQNTEAFF. As DNA, the CDR3 is TGTGCCAGCAGTTTTAGACAAAACACTGAAGCTTTCTTT.

This clone was counted a few times. V gene TRBV6-5 combines with J gene TRBJ2-5; D might be TRBD1 or TRBD2, each matching 6 bases. The CDR3 totals 14 residues. CDR1 is MNHEY, CDR2 SVGAGI, per germline. V lost 11 bases and J 0 bases, leaving 16 bases between the germline ends. Written as DNA, the CDR3 is TGTGCCTCCACGAGGGGGGTGAACCAAGAGACCCAGTACTTC. Encoded protein: CASTRGVNQETQYF.

CDR3 in DNA: TGTGCCTGGGACCCCCGGGGCCGTACACCCGCCATTGAAGCTTTCTTT. Residues: CAWDPRGRTPAIEAFF. This sequence joins TRBV30 and TRBJ1-1, with D possibly TRBD1 on 5 matching bases. Germline V CDR1 and CDR2: GTSNPN, SVGIG (reference sequence). V was cut by 5 bases and J by 7 bases, with 26 bases left in between. The CDR3 runs 16 residues.

The rearrangement uses TRBV5-1 and TRBJ1-2, with 9 positions matching TRBD1. Germline V gene sequence: CDR1 SGHRS, CDR2 YFSETQ. Unmatched junction bases numbered 9, after V lost 0 bases and J lost 9 bases. The CDR3 runs 15 residues. CDR3 coding DNA: TGCGCCAGCAGCTTGGCGTCCGGGACAGGGTCTCGCTACACCTTC. This codes for CASSLASGTGSRYTF.

The chain uses TRBV18 and TRBJ2-1; possibly TRBD1 for D (6 bases). The V end lost 1 base, the J end lost 7 bases, and 8 bases lay between the germline ends. The CDR3 runs 13 residues. Per germline, CDR1 KGHSH and CDR2 LQKENI. The DNA for the CDR3 is TGTGCCAGCTCACCACAGGGGGAAAATGAGCAGTTCTTC. It yields the protein CASSPQGENEQFF.

The chain carries TRBV7-2 and TRBJ2-1; a possible D gene is TRBD1 (6 bases). The germline V gene has CDR1 SGHTA and CDR2 FQGNSA. Trimming pared 0 bases from V and 0 bases from J, leaving 12 bases between. The CDR3 is 17 amino acids. The CDR3 spells CASSLASGQSSYNEQFF. The CDR3 DNA reads as TGTGCCAGCAGCTTAGCGTCAGGACAGAGCTCCTACAATGAGCAGTTCTTC.

There are a few counts of this clone. The chain employs TRBV30 and TRBJ1-1; D gene uncertain. V shed 3 bases and J shed 0 bases, with 8 bases lying between them. This CDR3 spans 13 amino acids. Germline V gives CDR1 GTSNPN, CDR2 SVGIG (reference sequence). This chain's CDR3 is CAWRRSVNTEAFF. Here the CDR3 DNA reads TGTGCCTGGAGACGGTCGGTGAACACTGAAGCTTTCTTT.

The chain joins TRBV5-6 to TRBJ1-1; D ambiguous. The CDR3 is 13 residues long. The germline V gene has CDR1 SGHDT and CDR2 YYEEEE. The germline V and J ends were trimmed by 2 bases and 10 bases, with 15 bases remaining between them. The CDR3 spells CASSLVVRGRAFF. CDR3 nucleotide sequence: TGTGCCAGCAGCTTAGTCGTACGGGGTCGAGCTTTCTTT.

The genes are TRBV19 and TRBJ1-5, with D possibly matching TRBD1 (5 bases). The CDR3 totals 16 residues. The V and J ends lost 3 bases and 4 bases respectively, with 16 bases between them. CDR1 is LNHDA, CDR2 SQIVND, per germline (reference sequence). The CDR3 protein is CASSMGRGRINQPQHF. The CDR3 nucleotides are TGTGCCAGTAGTATGGGTCGGGGACGGATTAATCAGCCCCAGCATTTT.

V is TRBV27 and J is TRBJ2-4; no clear D. CDR3 length: 14 residues. Trimming cost V 4 bases and J 0 bases, with 7 bases left between them. Germline CDR1 and CDR2: MNHEY and SMNVEV (reference sequence). CDR3 nucleotide sequence: TGTGCCAGCAGTTCGGAGTTAGCCAAAAACATTCAGTACTTC. Translated, it gives CASSSELAKNIQYF.

This rearrangement joins TRBV12-5 to TRBJ1-5, with no clear D. The CDR3 is 14 residues long. In germline, CDR1 is LGHNT, CDR2 FRNRAP. Trimming pared 1 base from V and 4 bases from J, leaving 8 bases between. The CDR3 DNA reads TGTGCTAGTGGTTTGGCTGAGGCTAATCAGCCCCAGCATTTT. It specifies CASGLAEANQPQHF.

This clone is large. The chain uses TRBV6-5 and TRBJ2-2; TRBD1 or TRBD2 may be the D gene (5 bases each). Trimming shortened V by 8 bases and J by 2 bases, and 12 bases separated the two germline ends. This CDR3 has 14 residues. Germline V lookup: CDR1 MNHEY, CDR2 SVGAGI. The CDR3 loop reads CASSGPRNTGELFF. The CDR3, as DNA: TGTGCCAGCTCGGGACCGCGAAACACCGGGGAGCTGTTTTTT.